These 3 T cell receptor beta chains were all obtained from the same sample, sequenced in a study of T cells in Graves' hyperthyroidism and ophthalmopathy. Researchers amplified the TCR beta CDR3 regions from RNA transcripts. In the first-round RT-PCR of the TCR CDR3, the HTBI primer set was used. MiXCR, run by TCRdb on the multiplex PCR reads, gives a single entry per CDR3 protein. The data contain about 360,000 distinct CDR3 sequences, roughly an eighth of them singletons. Sequenced input: blood. These receptors were collected from a woman aged 18-35 years with Graves' hyperthyroidism.

This clonotype was observed at least ten times. The genes are TRBV5-1 and TRBJ2-5; D may match TRBD1 or TRBD2 (5 bases each). The ends were cut back, 5 bases at V and 2 bases at J, with 19 bases in the middle. The CDR3 sequence is 16 residues long. Germline V gives CDR1 SGHRS, CDR2 YFSETQ. The CDR3 bases are TGCGCCAGCAGTGGGGACGAGAACAGAAGTCAAGAGACCCAGTACTTC. It translates to CASSGDENRSQETQYF.

This clonotype was seen at least ten times. A read error may explain this, as a much larger clone is one base away. This sequence joins TRBV27 and TRBJ1-5; maybe TRBD1 (5 bases). Deletions cut 6 bases from V and 4 bases from J, with 7 bases between. This CDR3 comprises 12 residues. Germline V gene sequence: CDR1 MNHEY, CDR2 SMNVEV (reference sequence). The CDR3 DNA reads TGTGCCAGCAGGTCAGGGAATCAGCCCCAGCATTTT. Amino acid sequence: CASRSGNQPQHF.

This clonotype was observed at least ten times. V and J are TRBV27 and TRBJ2-7; perhaps D is TRBD1 or TRBD2 (5 bases each). Germline loops: CDR1 MNHEY, CDR2 SMNVEV (reference sequence). The CDR3 length is 17 residues. The ends were cut back, 6 bases at V and 6 bases at J, with 27 bases in the middle. For the CDR3, the DNA is TGTGCCAGCAGACAATATGGGGACCGAGCGCGGCCCCTCGAGCAGTACTTC. Translating gives CASRQYGDRARPLEQYF.